These 19 T cell receptor beta chains came from one sample sequenced in a study of identical twins. MiXCR was run by TCRdb on the 5' RACE reads, yielding one entry per CDR3 protein. The sample has approximately 530,000 distinct CDR3 sequences, around 20% seen once. These data also featured in a second study, about yellow fever vaccine responses in identical twins.

What was sequenced was CD4+ T cells sorted from blood. All receptors come from a young woman in good health.

V gene TRBV5-1 combines with J gene TRBJ2-7, with 8 positions matching TRBD2. V lost 4 bases, J lost 1 base, and 7 bases stayed unmatched. This CDR3 has 15 residues. Germline V lookup: CDR1 SGHRS, CDR2 YFSETQ. Here the CDR3 reads CASSRLAGDSYEQYV. Here the CDR3 DNA reads TGCGCCAGCAGCCGGCTAGCGGGCGATTCCTACGAGCAGTACGTC.

This sequence joins TRBV7-2 and TRBJ2-1; 7 bases agree with TRBD1. The V gene end was trimmed by 10 bases and the J gene end by 0 bases; junction bases not matched to a gene: 9. Germline V lookup: CDR1 SGHTA, CDR2 FQGNSA. The CDR3 covers 15 residues. DNA for the CDR3: TGTGCCAAGGGGGCCACGGGGAGCTCCTACAATGAGCAGTTCTTC. Translating it yields CAKGATGSSYNEQFF.

This clonotype has only a few counts. The gene calls are TRBV2 and TRBJ2-7; 11 nucleotides align to TRBD1. J gave up 7 bases and V 3 bases, and 8 bases lay outside the gene matches. Germline V CDR1 and CDR2: SNHLY, FYNNEI. CDR3 length: 15 amino acids. In DNA form, the CDR3 reads TGTGCCAGCAGTGAGGGGACAGGGGGAAGAGTGGAGCAGTACGTC. Translation: CASSEGTGGRVEQYV.

This clonotype appeared many times. This chain uses TRBV12-3 or TRBV12-4 with TRBJ1-1; 9 bases are shared with TRBD1. V gave up 5 bases and J gave up 0 bases; unmatched junction bases: 4. CDR3 size: 15 residues. The DNA for the CDR3 is TGTGCCAGCAGTCCCGGACAGGGGTTGAACACTGAAGCTTTCTTT. Amino acids: CASSPGQGLNTEAFF.

This clonotype occurred a few times. The V call is TRBV12-5, the J call TRBJ2-1, with 7 bases aligning to TRBD2. Germline V gene data show CDR1 as LGHNT and CDR2 as FRNRAP. CDR3 length equals 16 residues. The junction had 11 bases not matched to a gene; V was cut back by 0 bases and J by 9 bases. The CDR3 protein is CASGLVLEGGPSEQFF. Here the CDR3 DNA reads TGTGCTAGTGGTTTGGTACTTGAGGGAGGGCCTAGTGAGCAGTTCTTC.

This clonotype was detected only once. The chain recombines TRBV12-3 or TRBV12-4 with TRBJ2-7, with D perhaps being TRBD1 or TRBD2 (6 bases each). The CDR3 extends over 14 amino acids. V was cut by 3 bases and J by 11 bases, with 20 bases left in between. In DNA form, the CDR3 reads TGTGCCAGCAGTTTCGGGGGATCACAGGCAGGGGAGTACTTC. Its protein is CASSFGGSQAGEYF.

This clonotype was picked up a small number of times. The rearrangement joins TRBV4-1 to TRBJ2-3; D gene uncertain. The V end was cut by 0 bases, the J end by 7 bases, with 14 bases between. The length of the CDR3 is 15 residues. Looked up from germline, CDR1 is MGHRA and CDR2 is YSYEKL. Written as DNA, the CDR3 is TGCGCCAGCAGCCAAGAAGAGCACTACAAGCATACGCAGTATTTT. Its protein is CASSQEEHYKHTQYF.

Note on this clonotype: Its ends do not fully match the called genes, so a read error is possible. The chain links TRBV28 to TRBJ2-7; D perhaps matches TRBD2 (6 bases). The germline gives CDR1 MDHEN, CDR2 SYDVKM. The CDR3 covers 16 residues. The DNA for the CDR3 is TGTGCCAGCTCCTCTGAAACCGGGACTCGATGGTTTGAGCAGTACTTT. This gives the protein CASSSETGTRWFEQYF.

This clonotype was detected only a few times. The V gene is TRBV12-3 or TRBV12-4, the J gene TRBJ2-1; 8 bases line up with TRBD2. This CDR3 spans 16 amino acids. J gave up 7 bases and V 5 bases, and 13 bases lay outside the gene matches. The CDR3 here is CASSPTSGALKNEQFF. The CDR3 DNA is TGTGCCAGCAGTCCCACTAGCGGAGCCCTCAAAAATGAGCAGTTCTTC.

This clonotype has more than one count but fewer than ten. The chain combines TRBV10-1 with TRBJ2-7; 8 bases line up with TRBD1. This CDR3 has 14 amino acids. The V gene's germline CDR1 is WNHNN and CDR2 SYGVQD (reference sequence). With 6 bases clipped from V and 2 bases from J, the junction kept 6 bases outside the gene matches. Here the CDR3 DNA reads TGCGCCAGCAGCGGAGGACAGGGCGCCTACGAGCAGTACTTC. Its translation is CASSGGQGAYEQYF.

This clonotype was picked up many times. This chain uses TRBV12-3 or TRBV12-4 with TRBJ1-6; 7 nucleotides align to TRBD1. The J segment lost 5 bases and the V segment lost 3 bases, leaving 1 base of the junction unmatched. CDR3 size: 14 residues. CDR3 sequence (DNA): TGTGCCAGCAGTTTTACAGGGGATAATTCACCCCTCCACTTT. It codes for CASSFTGDNSPLHF.

This chain links TRBV20-1 with TRBJ2-5, with a weak D call TRBD2 (6 bases). The germline CDR1 and CDR2 sequences are DFQATT and SNEGSKA (reference sequence). V lost 3 bases and J lost 5, with 16 bases in between. The CDR3 consists of 14 residues. The DNA for the CDR3 is TGCAGTGCTAGCTGGAGGGGCGCATGGGAGACCCAGTACTTC. Translation: CSASWRGAWETQYF.

In this sample, this clonotype turned up a few times. The chain has TRBV11-2 and TRBJ2-3; the D is unclear. Germline assignment: CDR1 SGHAT and CDR2 FQNNGV. Trimming pared 1 base from V and 5 bases from J, leaving 10 bases between. The CDR3 runs 14 residues. CDR3 DNA sequence: TGTGCCAGCAGCTTAGTAGGAAAGATAGATACGCAGTATTTT. Its protein is CASSLVGKIDTQYF.

This clonotype appeared a few times. The chain couples TRBV5-5 to TRBJ2-7; 9 nucleotides align to TRBD1. In germline, CDR1 is SGHKS, CDR2 YYEKEE (reference sequence). The CDR3 runs to 15 residues. Unmatched junction bases numbered 8, after V lost 4 bases and J lost 3 bases. CDR3 sequence (DNA): TGTGCCAGCAGCCACAGGGGGCGGCCGAACTACGAGCAGTACGTC. The encoded protein is CASSHRGRPNYEQYV.

The chain couples TRBV15 to TRBJ2-7; D not resolved. Germline CDR1 LNHNV, CDR2 YYDKDF (reference sequence). V was shortened by 0 bases and J by 4 bases, with 7 bases between the two germline ends. CDR3 length equals 13 residues. The CDR3 spells CATSREGLYEQYF. CDR3 DNA: TGTGCCACCAGCAGAGAGGGGTTGTACGAGCAGTACTTC.

In this sample, this clonotype turned up a few times. V usage is TRBV4-1 and J usage is TRBJ1-2; weak D call: TRBD1 (5 bases). Germline CDR1 reads MGHRA; CDR2 reads YSYEKL. This CDR3 region has 17 residues. Trimming removed 1 base at V and 4 bases at J, with 19 bases between. CDR3 sequence (DNA): TGCGCCAGCAGCCAAGTTAATCCCGGGACCCAACCCTATGGCTACACCTTC. This gives the protein CASSQVNPGTQPYGYTF.

This sequence joins TRBV20-1 and TRBJ2-1; 7 bases align to TRBD2. The CDR3 totals 14 residues. V lost 1 base, J lost 9 bases, and 9 bases stayed unmatched. Germline CDR1 is DFQATT and CDR2 is SNEGSKA (reference sequence). CDR3 protein: CSARGRVREGEQFF. DNA of the CDR3: TGCAGTGCTAGAGGGAGGGTCAGGGAGGGTGAGCAGTTCTTC.

In its sample, this clonotype was seen a few times. The J gene is TRBJ1-4, the V gene TRBV29-1; TRBD1 might be the D (6 bases). The CDR3 consists of 13 residues. Trimming removed 6 bases at V and 3 bases at J, with 11 bases between. Germline values: CDR1 SQVTM, CDR2 ANQGSEA. In nucleotides, the CDR3 is TGCAGCGTCGCCACAGGGCCTAATGAAAAACTGTTTTTT. This encodes CSVATGPNEKLFF.

This clonotype has ten or more counts. The rearrangement joins TRBV7-2 to TRBJ2-2; D is undetermined. V lost 1 base and J lost 8, with 8 bases in between. The CDR3 extends over 13 amino acids. Germline loops: CDR1 SGHTA, CDR2 FQGNSA. CDR3 sequence: CASSLEGFGELFF. The CDR3, as DNA: TGTGCCAGCAGCTTAGAAGGGTTTGGGGAGCTGTTTTTT.